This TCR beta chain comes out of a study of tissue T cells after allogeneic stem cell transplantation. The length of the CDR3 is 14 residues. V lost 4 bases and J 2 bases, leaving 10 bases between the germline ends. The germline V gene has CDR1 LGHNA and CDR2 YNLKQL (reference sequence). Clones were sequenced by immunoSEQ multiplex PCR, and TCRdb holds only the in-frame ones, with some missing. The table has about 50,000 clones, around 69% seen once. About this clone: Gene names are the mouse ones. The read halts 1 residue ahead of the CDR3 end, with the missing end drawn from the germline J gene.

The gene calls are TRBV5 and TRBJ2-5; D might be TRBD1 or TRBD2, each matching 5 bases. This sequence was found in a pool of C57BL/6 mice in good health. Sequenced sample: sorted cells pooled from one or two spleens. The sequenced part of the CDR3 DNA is TGTGCCAGCAGCCCGGGACCCGTCCAAGACACCCAGTAC. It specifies CASSPGPVQDTQY. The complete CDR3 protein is CASSPGPVQDTQYF.